This is a list of T cell receptor beta chains from one sample in a study of human T cells and chemical hapten exposure. TCRdb re-called the RACE reads with MiXCR, one entry per CDR3 protein. The sample has 150,000 to 200,000 distinct CDR3 sequences; roughly 30% are singletons. Specimen: whole blood, collected in connection with sensitization to the hapten diphenylcyclopropenone (DPC). The source of these receptors is a woman between 25 and 40 years old with alopecia areata. Some clones in this sample may be carry-over from other donors' samples. Each CDR3 is given with its conserved first and last residue. A D gene is named only where the DNA matches it firmly. Only part of the rows carry a size: once, few, many, or a class if the clone is expanded.

v_call	d_call	clone_size	j_call	cdr3_nt	cdr3_aa
TRBV4-1	.	few	TRBJ2-5	TGCGCCAGCAGCCAAGTGGGCGACACCTCCCAAGAGACCCAGTACTTC	CASSQVGDTSQETQYF
TRBV2	.	few	TRBJ2-1	TGTGCCAGCACCAGGGAAGGTGAGCAGTTCTTC	CASTREGEQFF
TRBV20-1	TRBD2	once	TRBJ2-5	TGCAGTGCCAATCCGGGACTAGCGGAAGAGACCCAGTACTTC	CSANPGLAEETQYF
TRBV2	.	.	TRBJ1-5	TGTGCCAGCAGCGACTACAGGGATCAGCCCCAGCATTTT	CASSDYRDQPQHF
TRBV7-9	.	few	TRBJ1-1	TGTGCCAGCAGCTATACCAGGGGCCTCACTGAAGCTTTCTTT	CASSYTRGLTEAFF
TRBV24-1	.	.	TRBJ1-5	TGTGCCACCGGGGAGGGCAATCAGCCCCAGCATTTT	CATGEGNQPQHF
TRBV29-1	TRBD2	.	TRBJ2-1	TGCAGCGTTGGGGGGGAGGGCCCCTACAATGAGCAGTTCTTC	CSVGGEGPYNEQFF
TRBV18	.	.	TRBJ2-5	TGTGCCAGCTCACCAGGGGCGGAGACCCAGTACTTC	CASSPGAETQYF
TRBV29-1	.	few	TRBJ2-5	TGCAGCGTTTTCCAGCCCCAAGAGACCCAGTACTTC	CSVFQPQETQYF
TRBV5-5	.	few	TRBJ1-2	TGTGCCAGCAGCCCGAATACTGACAGTAGGGGCTACACCTTC	CASSPNTDSRGYTF
TRBV6-5	.	.	TRBJ1-5	TGTGCCAGTCAGGGCGGCAATCAGCCCCAGCATTTT	CASQGGNQPQHF
TRBV20-1	.	.	TRBJ1-2	TGCAGTGCTAGAGTCTCAGGAGGGGGCTATGGCTACACCTTC	CSARVSGGGYGYTF
TRBV12-3/TRBV12-4	TRBD2	few	TRBJ2-3	TGTGCCAGCAGTTCCCACGACGGGAGGGCAGATACGCAGTATTTT	CASSSHDGRADTQYF
TRBV18	.	.	TRBJ1-5	TGTGCCAGCTCACCACCGGGCGAGCCCCAGCATTTT	CASSPPGEPQHF
TRBV6-2/TRBV6-3	TRBD1	few	TRBJ2-7	TGTGCCAGCAGTATTACCGGGACAGTTAACGAGCAGTACTTC	CASSITGTVNEQYF
TRBV7-8	TRBD1	many	TRBJ2-4	TGTGCCAGCAGCGCCCGACAGGGGACCTACAAAAACATTCAGTACTTC	CASSARQGTYKNIQYF
TRBV2	TRBD2	.	TRBJ2-1	TGTGCCAGCAGCACGACTAGCGGGAGACCCCGCTCCTACAATGAGCAGTTCTTC	CASSTTSGRPRSYNEQFF
TRBV9	TRBD2	.	TRBJ2-7	TGTGCCAGCAGCTCCTCCGGGACTAGAGATTACGAGCAGTACTTC	CASSSSGTRDYEQYF